What follows are 18 T cell receptor beta chains derived from one specimen sequenced in a study of identifying expanded T cells in peripheral blood. TCRdb's copy holds only in-frame clones and misses some; the assay was immunoSEQ multiplex PCR. The data show about 89,000 clones, 75% to 90% seen once. The sample consisted of blood. These TCRs come from a person aged 18 to 70 in good health.

The V and J genes are TRBV4-2 and TRBJ1-5; perhaps TRBD1 as D (5 bases). Deletions cut 0 bases from V and 5 bases from J, with 11 bases between. The germline CDR1 and CDR2 sequences are LGHNA and YNFKEQ. There are 15 residues in the CDR3. The CDR3 sequence: CASSQEMAGYQPQHF. CDR3 sequence (DNA): TGTGCCAGCAGCCAAGAAATGGCAGGGTATCAGCCCCAGCATTTT.

The V and J genes are TRBV7-7 and TRBJ2-1, with TRBD1 matching 9 bases. Losses at the gene ends were 4 bases for V and 7 bases for J; bases not matched to a gene: 17. CDR3 size: 18 residues. Looked up from germline, CDR1 is SSHAT and CDR2 is FNYEAQ (reference sequence). CDR3 residues: CASSSLLIGTGGKNEQFF. The CDR3 coding sequence is TGTGCCAGCAGCTCACTCCTCATCGGAACAGGGGGCAAAAATGAGCAGTTCTTC. Full variable domain (remainder filled in from reference TRBV7-7 and TRBJ2-1): GAGVSQSPRYKVTKRGQDVTLRCDPISSHATLYWYQQALGQGPEFLTYFNYEAQPDKSGLPSDRFSAERPEGSISTLTIQRTEQRDSAMYRCASSSLLIGTGGKNEQFFGPGTRLTVL.

Notes on this clone: At one end, the junction sequence differs from germline, possibly due to a read error. The genes are TRBV11-3 and TRBJ2-3, with 10 positions matching TRBD1. Germline V CDR1 and CDR2: SGHNT, YENEEA. This CDR3 has 17 amino acids. The CDR3 DNA is TGTGCCAGCAGATTAGGCCTGGGGACAGGGGGCACAGATACGCAGTATTTT. It encodes CASRLGLGTGGTDTQYF.

The rearrangement links TRBV6-5 to TRBJ1-2; no firm D call. Trimming took 5 bases from V and 6 from J, leaving 13 bases between them. The CDR3 is 13 amino acids. Germline V gives CDR1 MNHEY, CDR2 SVGAGI. The CDR3 loop is CASSTIRSDGYTF. CDR3 in DNA: TGTGCCAGCAGTACGATCAGGAGTGATGGCTACACCTTC.

The chain couples TRBV20-1 to TRBJ1-1; unclear D gene. Per the germline V gene, CDR1 is DFQATT and CDR2 is SNEGSKA (reference sequence). CDR3 size: 11 residues. Trimming removed 5 bases from V and 9 bases from J, with 13 bases in between. CDR3 sequence reads: CSARDSRQAFF. The CDR3 coding sequence is TGCAGTGCTCGTGATTCCCGCCAAGCTTTCTTT.

The chain combines TRBV29-1 with TRBJ1-2; D unclear. The V gene lost 8 bases and the J gene lost 6 bases, with 13 bases spanning the gap. This CDR3 contains 11 residues. The germline V gene encodes CDR1 SQVTM and CDR2 ANQGSEA. The CDR3: CSIIEPDGYTF. The CDR3 nucleotides read TGCAGCATCATTGAGCCAGATGGCTACACCTTC.

The chain employs TRBV5-4 and TRBJ1-3; tentatively, D is TRBD1 (5 bases). With 0 bases removed from V and 0 bases from J, the gap between germline ends came to 13 bases. The CDR3 covers 17 residues. The V gene's germline CDR1 is SGHNT and CDR2 YYREEE (reference sequence). The CDR3 DNA follows: TGTGCCAGCAGCTTGGAAAGGGGTTCCATCTCTGGAAACACCATATATTTT. This codes for CASSLERGSISGNTIYF.

The V gene is TRBV4-1, the J gene TRBJ1-1, with 9 bases identical to TRBD1. V shed 5 bases, J shed 3 bases, and the junction held 13 bases outside the gene matches. There are 17 residues in the CDR3. Germline V gives CDR1 MGHRA, CDR2 YSYEKL. The DNA for the CDR3 is TGCGCCAGCAGCTATCAGGATCTCCGGGACAGGGACACTGAAGCTTTCTTT. It is translated as CASSYQDLRDRDTEAFF.

This clone was recorded a few times. This rearrangement joins TRBV9 to TRBJ2-2; 7 nucleotides align to TRBD1. CDR1 and CDR2 (germline): SGDLS, YYNGEE. CDR3 length: 12 amino acids. J gave up 11 bases and V 4 bases, and 5 bases lay outside the gene matches. The CDR3 loop reads CASSLTGKELFF. For the CDR3, the DNA is TGTGCCAGCAGCCTGACAGGGAAAGAGCTGTTTTTT.

This clone was seen a single time. The chain couples TRBV18 to TRBJ1-2; no definite D call. Deletions cut 5 bases from V and 8 bases from J, with 12 bases between. The CDR3 extends over 12 amino acids. Per germline, CDR1 KGHSH and CDR2 LQKENI. CDR3 sequence: CASSEDPRGYTF. As DNA, the CDR3 is TGTGCCAGCTCAGAGGACCCGCGGGGCTACACCTTC.

This clone was observed once. The rearrangement uses TRBV29-1 and TRBJ1-2; the D gene is possibly TRBD1 (6 bases). There are 15 residues in the CDR3. Trimming took 6 bases from V and 9 from J, leaving 26 bases between them. The germline gives CDR1 SQVTM, CDR2 ANQGSEA. The CDR3 DNA follows: TGCAGCGTCGCGGGGGAGGGGGGCGCTCAGTACAGCTACACCTTC. Encoded protein: CSVAGEGGAQYSYTF.

The rearrangement uses TRBV10-3 and TRBJ1-2, with a tentative D call TRBD1 (6 bases). Trimming left V 10 bases short and J 4 bases short, with 16 bases between. The CDR3 consists of 13 residues. The V gene's germline CDR1 is ENHRY and CDR2 SYGVKD. DNA for the CDR3: TGTGCCAACGCCGACAGGTTGATCTATGGCTACACCTTC. Its translation: CANADRLIYGYTF.

This chain connects TRBV19 to TRBJ1-5, with a tentative D call TRBD1 (6 bases). Germline CDR1 is LNHDA and CDR2 is SQIVND (reference sequence). The CDR3 runs 17 residues. V shed 3 bases and J shed 0 bases, with 15 bases lying between them. In DNA form, the CDR3 reads TGTGCCAGTAGTATTGGGAAGTACAGGGCTAGCAATCAGCCCCAGCATTTT. Its protein product is CASSIGKYRASNQPQHF.

This chain uses TRBV5-6 with TRBJ1-1; D unresolved. Per germline, CDR1 SGHDT and CDR2 YYEEEE. Trimming pared 4 bases from V and 3 bases from J, leaving 10 bases between. The CDR3 runs to 13 residues. The CDR3: CASSPSEDTEAFF. CDR3 coding DNA: TGTGCCAGCAGCCCCTCAGAGGACACTGAAGCTTTCTTT.

This clone has just one count. The CDR3 region has the DNA TGTGCCAGCAGCTTATCGGTCAGTCAAGAGACCCAGTACTTC. It encodes CASSLSVSQETQYF. This chain connects TRBV7-2 to TRBJ2-5; no clear D gene. CDR3 length: 14 amino acids. Germline loops: CDR1 SGHTA, CDR2 FQGNSA. Trimming removed 2 bases at V and 2 bases at J, with 9 bases between.

V gene TRBV4-1 combines with J gene TRBJ1-1, with D possibly TRBD1 on 5 matching bases. The CDR3 is 13 amino acids. The V gene's germline CDR1 is MGHRA and CDR2 YSYEKL. Trimming removed 1 base from V and 10 bases from J, with 13 bases in between. CDR3: CASSQGVGATAFF. The CDR3 bases are TGCGCCAGCAGCCAAGGGGTAGGGGCGACAGCTTTCTTT.

The chain uses TRBV5-1 and TRBJ1-1; 12 nucleotides agree with TRBD1. The germline gives CDR1 SGHRS, CDR2 YFSETQ. The CDR3 length is 16 residues. V lost 4 bases, J lost 6 bases, and 10 bases stayed unmatched. The DNA for the CDR3 is TGCGCCAGCAGCCAGGGACAGGGGGCGAGGATGGCTGAAGCTTTCTTT. As protein: CASSQGQGARMAEAFF. The entire variable domain, with the rest obtained from reference TRBV5-1 and TRBJ1-1, is as follows: KAGVTQTPRYLIKTRGQQVTLSCSPISGHRSVSWYQQTPGQGLQFLFEYFSETQRNKGNFPGRFSGRQFSNSRSEMNVSTLELGDSALYLCASSQGQGARMAEAFFGQGTRLTVV.

The CDR3, as DNA: TGTGCCAGCAGCTTGGAAAAAGGAGGCGGACATTCCTCCTACGAGCAGTACTTC. Encoded protein: CASSLEKGGGHSSYEQYF. The chain has TRBV11-3 and TRBJ2-7; tentatively, D is TRBD1 or TRBD2 (5 bases each). This CDR3 has 18 residues. CDR1 SGHNT and CDR2 YENEEA come from the germline V gene. Between the trimmed V and J ends, which lost 3 bases and 0 bases, there was a span of 21 bases.